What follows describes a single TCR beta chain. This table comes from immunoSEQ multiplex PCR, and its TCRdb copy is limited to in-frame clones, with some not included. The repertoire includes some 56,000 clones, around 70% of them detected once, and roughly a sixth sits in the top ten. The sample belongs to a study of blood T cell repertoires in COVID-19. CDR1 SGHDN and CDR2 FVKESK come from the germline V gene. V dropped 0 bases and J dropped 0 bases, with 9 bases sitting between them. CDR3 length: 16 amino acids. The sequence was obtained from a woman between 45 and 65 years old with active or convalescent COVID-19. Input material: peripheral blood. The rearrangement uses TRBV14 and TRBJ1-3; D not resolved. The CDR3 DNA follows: TGTGCCAGCAGCCAAGATACGACACTCTCTGGAAACACCATATATTTT. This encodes CASSQDTTLSGNTIYF.